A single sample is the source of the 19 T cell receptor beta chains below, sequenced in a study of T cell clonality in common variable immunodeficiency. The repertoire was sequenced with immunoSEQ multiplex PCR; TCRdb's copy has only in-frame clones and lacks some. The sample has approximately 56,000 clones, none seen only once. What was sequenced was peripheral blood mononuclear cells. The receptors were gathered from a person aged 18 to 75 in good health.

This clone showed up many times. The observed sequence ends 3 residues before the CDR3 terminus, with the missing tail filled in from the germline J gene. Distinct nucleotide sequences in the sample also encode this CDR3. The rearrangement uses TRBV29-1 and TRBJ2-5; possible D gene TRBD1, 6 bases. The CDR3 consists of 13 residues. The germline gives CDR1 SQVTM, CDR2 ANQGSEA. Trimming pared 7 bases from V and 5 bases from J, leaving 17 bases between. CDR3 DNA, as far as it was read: TGCAGCGCCACGCAGGGGTGGTTGGAGACC. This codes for CSATQGWLET. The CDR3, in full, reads CSATQGWLETQYF.

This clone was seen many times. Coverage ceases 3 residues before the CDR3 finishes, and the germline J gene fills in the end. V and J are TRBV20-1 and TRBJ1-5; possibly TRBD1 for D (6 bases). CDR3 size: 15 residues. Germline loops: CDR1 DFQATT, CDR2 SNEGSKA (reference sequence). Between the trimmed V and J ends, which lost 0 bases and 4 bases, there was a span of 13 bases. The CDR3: CSARDQQGLNQPQHF. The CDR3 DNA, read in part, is TGCAGTGCTAGAGATCAACAGGGCCTGAATCAGCCC.

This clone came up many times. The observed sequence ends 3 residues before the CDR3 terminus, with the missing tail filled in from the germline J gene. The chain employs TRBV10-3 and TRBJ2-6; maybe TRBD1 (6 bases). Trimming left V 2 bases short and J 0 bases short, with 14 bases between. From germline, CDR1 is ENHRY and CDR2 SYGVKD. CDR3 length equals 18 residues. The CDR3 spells CAISEVAGVSSGANVLTF. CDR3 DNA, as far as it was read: TGTGCCATCAGTGAGGTTGCAGGGGTGAGCTCTGGGGCCAACGTC.

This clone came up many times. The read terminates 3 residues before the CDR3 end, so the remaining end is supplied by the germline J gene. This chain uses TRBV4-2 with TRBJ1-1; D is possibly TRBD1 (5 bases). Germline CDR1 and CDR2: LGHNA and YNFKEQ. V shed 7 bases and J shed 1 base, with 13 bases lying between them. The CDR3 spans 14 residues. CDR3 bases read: TGTGCCAGCACTCCAGGGTTGGGGAACACTGAA. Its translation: CASTPGLGNTE. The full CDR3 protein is CASTPGLGNTEAFF.

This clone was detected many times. The covered CDR3 bases are TGTGCCAGCAGGTCGGGTAATGAG. Translated: CASRSGNE. The CDR3 reads in full as CASRSGNEQFF. The V and J genes are TRBV5-5 and TRBJ2-1; no clear D. The CDR3 extends 3 residues past the end of the read, so its final part is completed from the germline J gene. The CDR3 sequence is 11 residues long. V was shortened by 5 bases and J by 7 bases, with 7 bases between the two germline ends. In germline, CDR1 is SGHKS, CDR2 YYEKEE (reference sequence).

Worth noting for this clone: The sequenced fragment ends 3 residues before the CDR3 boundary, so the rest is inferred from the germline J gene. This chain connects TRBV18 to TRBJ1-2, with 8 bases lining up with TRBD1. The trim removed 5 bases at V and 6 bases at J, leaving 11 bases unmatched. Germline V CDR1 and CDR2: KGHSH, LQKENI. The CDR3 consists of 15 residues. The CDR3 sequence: CASSMSTGGSHGYTF. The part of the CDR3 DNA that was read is TGTGCCAGCTCAATGTCCACAGGGGGATCCCATGGC.

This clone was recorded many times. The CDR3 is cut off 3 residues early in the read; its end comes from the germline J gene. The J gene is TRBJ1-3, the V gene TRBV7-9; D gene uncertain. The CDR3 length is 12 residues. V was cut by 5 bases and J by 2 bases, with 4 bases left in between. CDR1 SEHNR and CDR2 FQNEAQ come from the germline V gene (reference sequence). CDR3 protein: CASSPPGNTIYF. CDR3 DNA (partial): TGTGCCAGCAGCCCTCCTGGAAACACC.

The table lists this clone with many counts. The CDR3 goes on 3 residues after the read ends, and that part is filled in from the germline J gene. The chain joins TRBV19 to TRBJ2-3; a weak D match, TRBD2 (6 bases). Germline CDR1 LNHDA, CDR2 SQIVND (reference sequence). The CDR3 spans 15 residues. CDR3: CAPSYRRAFTDTQYF. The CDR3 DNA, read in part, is TGTGCACCCAGTTACAGGAGGGCCTTTACAGATACG.

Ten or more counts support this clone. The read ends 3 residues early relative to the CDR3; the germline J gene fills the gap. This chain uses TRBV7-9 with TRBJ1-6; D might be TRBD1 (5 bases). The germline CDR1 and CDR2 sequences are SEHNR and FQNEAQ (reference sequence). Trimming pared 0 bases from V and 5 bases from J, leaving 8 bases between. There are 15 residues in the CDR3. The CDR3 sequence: CASSLALTDNSPLHF. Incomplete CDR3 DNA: TGTGCCAGCAGCTTAGCGTTGACAGATAATTCACCC. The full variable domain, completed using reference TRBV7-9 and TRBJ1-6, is DTGVSQNPRHKITKRGQNVTFRCDPISEHNRLYWYRQTLGQGPEFLTYFQNEAQLEKSRLLSDRFSAERPKGSFSTLEIQRTEQGDSAMYLCASSLALTDNSPLHFGNGTRLTVT.

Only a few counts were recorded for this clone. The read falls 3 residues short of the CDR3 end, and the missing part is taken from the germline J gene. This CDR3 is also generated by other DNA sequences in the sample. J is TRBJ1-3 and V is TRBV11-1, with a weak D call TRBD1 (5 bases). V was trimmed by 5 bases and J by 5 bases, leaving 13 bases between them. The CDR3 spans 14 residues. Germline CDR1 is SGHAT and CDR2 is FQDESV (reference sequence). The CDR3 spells CASSAGHLRNTIYF. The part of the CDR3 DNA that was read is TGTGCCAGCAGCGCCGGACATCTGCGAAACACC. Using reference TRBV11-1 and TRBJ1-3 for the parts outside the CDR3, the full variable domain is EAEVAQSPRYKITEKSQAVAFWCDPISGHATLYWYRQILGQGPELLVQFQDESVVDDSQLPKDRFSAERLKGVDSTLKIQPAELGDSAMYLCASSAGHLRNTIYFGEGSWLTVV.

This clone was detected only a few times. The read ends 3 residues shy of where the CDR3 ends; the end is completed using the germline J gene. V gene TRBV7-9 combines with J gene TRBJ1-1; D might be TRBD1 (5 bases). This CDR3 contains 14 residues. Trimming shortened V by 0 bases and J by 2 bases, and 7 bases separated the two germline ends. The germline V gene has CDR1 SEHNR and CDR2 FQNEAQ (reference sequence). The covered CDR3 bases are TGTGCCAGCAGCTTAGCAGGGGCTAACACTGAA. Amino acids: CASSLAGANTE. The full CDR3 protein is CASSLAGANTEAFF.

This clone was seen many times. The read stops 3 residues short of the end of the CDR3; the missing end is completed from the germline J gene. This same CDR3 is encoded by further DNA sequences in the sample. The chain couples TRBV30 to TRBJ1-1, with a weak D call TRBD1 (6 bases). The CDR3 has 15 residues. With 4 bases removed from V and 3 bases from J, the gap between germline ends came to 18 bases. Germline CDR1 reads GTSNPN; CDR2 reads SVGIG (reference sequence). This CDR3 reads CAWNEQGGFDTEAFF. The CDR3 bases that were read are TGTGCCTGGAACGAACAGGGAGGGTTTGACACTGAA.

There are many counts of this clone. The sequenced part of the CDR3 DNA is TGCGCCAGCAGCTTGGGACTAGCGGTAGCCAAAAACATT. This encodes CASSLGLAVAKNI. The whole CDR3 sequence reads CASSLGLAVAKNIQYF. The chain combines TRBV5-1 with TRBJ2-4, with 9 bases aligning to TRBD2. The read gets to within 3 residues of the CDR3 end, and the germline J gene fills in the rest. Trimming took 0 bases from V and 0 from J; bases not matched to a gene: 1. The CDR3 is 16 residues long. Per the germline V gene, CDR1 is SGHRS and CDR2 is YFSETQ.

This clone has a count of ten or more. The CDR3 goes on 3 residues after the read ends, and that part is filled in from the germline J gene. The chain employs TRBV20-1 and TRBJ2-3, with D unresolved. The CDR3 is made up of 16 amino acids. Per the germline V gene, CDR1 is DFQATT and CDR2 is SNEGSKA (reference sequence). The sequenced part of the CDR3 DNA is TGCAGTGCTAGAGCCCCACGACGTGACGGGTCTAAGACG. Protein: CSARAPRRDGSKT. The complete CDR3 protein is CSARAPRRDGSKTQYF.

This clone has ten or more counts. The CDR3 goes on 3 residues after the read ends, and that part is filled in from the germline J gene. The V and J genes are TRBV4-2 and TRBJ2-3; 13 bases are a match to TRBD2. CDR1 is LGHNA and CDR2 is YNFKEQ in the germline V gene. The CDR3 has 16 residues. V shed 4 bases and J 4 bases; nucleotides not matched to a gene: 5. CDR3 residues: CASSRRTSGSSDTQYF. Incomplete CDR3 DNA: TGTGCCAGCAGCCGCCGGACTAGCGGGAGTTCAGATACG.

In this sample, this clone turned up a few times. The CDR3 region is CASSLVLRNTEAFF. The covered CDR3 bases are TGTGCCAGCAGCTTGGTACTCCGGAACACTGAA. The J gene is TRBJ1-1, the V gene TRBV11-2; no clear D gene. The read gets to within 3 residues of the CDR3 end, and the germline J gene fills in the rest. The germline V gene has CDR1 SGHAT and CDR2 FQNNGV. V was pared by 3 bases and J by 1 base, with 9 bases between. This CDR3 contains 14 residues.

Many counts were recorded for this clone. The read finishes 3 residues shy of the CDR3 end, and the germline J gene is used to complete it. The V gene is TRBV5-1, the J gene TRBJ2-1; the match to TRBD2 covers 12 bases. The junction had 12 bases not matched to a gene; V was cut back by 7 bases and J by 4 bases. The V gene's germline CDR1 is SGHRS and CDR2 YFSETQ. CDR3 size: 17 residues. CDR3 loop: CASDLPSLAGGYNEQFF. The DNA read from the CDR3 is TGCGCCAGCGATCTTCCTTCTCTAGCGGGGGGGTACAATGAG.

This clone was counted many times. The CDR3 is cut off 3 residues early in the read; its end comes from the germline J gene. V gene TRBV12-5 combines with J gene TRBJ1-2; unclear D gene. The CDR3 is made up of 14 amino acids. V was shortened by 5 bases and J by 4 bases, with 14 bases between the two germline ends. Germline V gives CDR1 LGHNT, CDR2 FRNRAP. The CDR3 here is CASGGDQTIYGYTF. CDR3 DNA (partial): TGTGCTAGTGGTGGTGATCAGACAATCTATGGC.

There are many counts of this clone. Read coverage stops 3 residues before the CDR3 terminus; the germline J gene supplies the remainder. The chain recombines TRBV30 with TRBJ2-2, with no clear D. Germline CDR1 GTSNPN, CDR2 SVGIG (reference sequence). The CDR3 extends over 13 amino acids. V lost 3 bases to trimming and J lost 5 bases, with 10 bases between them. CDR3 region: CAWSRQTTGELFF. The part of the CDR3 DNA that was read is TGTGCCTGGAGCCGACAAACAACCGGGGAG.